The clone carrying this T cell receptor (beta chain) was seen more than once but under ten times. Antigen specificity is unknown. This specimen belongs to a study of T cell responses to AZD1222 COVID-19 vaccine. Overall study results and limits: Nearly half of spike-specific TCRs reportedly target unmutated variant regions.

Measured with immunoSEQ multiplex PCR; TCRdb has only the in-frame clones, and not every one. The table shows about 140,000 clones, with 90% occurring only once. Trimming took 2 bases from V and 8 from J, leaving 6 bases between them. The germline gives CDR1 MNHNS, CDR2 SASEGT. There are 11 residues in the CDR3. The sample here was peripheral blood, taken 28 days after the second AZD1222 dose. The chain carries TRBV6-1 and TRBJ1-1, with D uncertain. The TCR comes from an adult who received the AZD1222 COVID-19 vaccine. CDR3 in amino acids: CASSEITEAFF. The CDR3 region has the DNA TGTGCCAGCAGTGAAATTACGGAAGCTTTCTTT.